Below are 17 T cell receptor beta chains sequenced from a single sample in a study of cytomegalovirus exposure and HLA in healthy donors. Clones were read by immunoSEQ multiplex PCR, and TCRdb kept only the in-frame ones, dropping some. Among around 160,000 clones, roughly 84% were seen once, and the ten largest hold around 9.6%. The material sequenced was PBMCs. Source of these receptors: a man between 25 and 39 years old in good health and CMV-seropositive.

The J gene is TRBJ1-1, the V gene TRBV30; the match to TRBD1 covers 7 bases. Losses at the gene ends were 1 base for V and 6 bases for J; bases not matched to a gene: 11. CDR3 length equals 15 residues. Germline CDR1 is GTSNPN and CDR2 is SVGIG (reference sequence). In DNA, the CDR3 is TGTGCCTGGAGTGCTCCGGACAGGAAAGGGCCTGAAGCTTTCTTT. It translates to CAWSAPDRKGPEAFF.

The chain joins TRBV10-1 to TRBJ2-1; 9 bases map to TRBD1. CDR3 size: 14 residues. J was trimmed by 9 bases and V by 6 bases; bases with no gene match: 9. Looked up from germline, CDR1 is WNHNN and CDR2 is SYGVQD (reference sequence). The CDR3 sequence: CASRRDRESGEQFF. CDR3 nucleotides: TGCGCCAGCAGACGGGACAGGGAGAGCGGTGAGCAGTTCTTC.

The gene calls are TRBV2 and TRBJ1-6; 8 bases align to TRBD1. With V trimmed by 7 bases and J by 9 bases, 8 bases remained unmatched. CDR1 is SNHLY and CDR2 is FYNNEI in the germline V gene. The CDR3 length is 14 residues. The CDR3 loop is CASITTGGGSPLHF. The CDR3 DNA is TGTGCCAGCATTACTACAGGGGGAGGTTCACCCCTCCACTTT.

V is TRBV13 and J is TRBJ1-2, with a possible D match to TRBD1 (6 bases). CDR3 length: 16 residues. Per germline, CDR1 PRHDT and CDR2 FYEKMQ (reference sequence). Between the trimmed V and J ends, which lost 1 base and 1 base, there was a span of 13 bases. The CDR3 nucleotides read TGTGCCAGCAGCTTAGTCCTGGACAGCCTTAACTATGGCTACACCTTC. It specifies CASSLVLDSLNYGYTF.

A remark on this clone: Distinct nucleotide sequences in the sample also encode this CDR3. V usage is TRBV2 and J usage is TRBJ2-7; 8 bases align to TRBD1. Germline V gives CDR1 SNHLY, CDR2 FYNNEI. The ends lost 7 bases at V and 0 bases at J; junction bases unmatched: 8. The CDR3 has 15 amino acids. DNA for the CDR3: TGTGCCAGCATCTTACCGGGACAGGACTCCTACGAGCAGTACTTC. Its translation: CASILPGQDSYEQYF.

V usage is TRBV7-6 and J usage is TRBJ2-5; weak D call: TRBD2 (6 bases). V was shortened by 2 bases and J by 1 base, with 11 bases between the two germline ends. Germline-derived CDR1 and CDR2 are SGHVS and FNYEAQ. CDR3 length: 15 residues. CDR3 region: CASSLFSGGQETQYF. CDR3 nucleotides: TGTGCCAGCAGCTTATTCTCCGGGGGCCAAGAGACCCAGTACTTC.

V gene TRBV5-1 combines with J gene TRBJ2-2; D perhaps matches TRBD2 (7 bases). V dropped 8 bases and J dropped 2 bases, with 16 bases sitting between them. CDR3 length: 15 amino acids. CDR1 is SGHRS, CDR2 YFSETQ, per germline. The CDR3 DNA follows: TGCGCCAGTCCTGGACGGGGGGCAAACACCGGGGAGCTGTTTTTT. It encodes CASPGRGANTGELFF.

CDR3 coding DNA: TGTGCCAGCAGCTTAGGCCCGGGGGGGCCCACCTACGAGCAGTACTTC. Its translation is CASSLGPGGPTYEQYF. The chain is built from TRBV11-2 and TRBJ2-7; 8 bases align to TRBD2. The CDR3 extends over 16 amino acids. Trimming at V came to 1 base and at J to 2 bases, leaving 7 bases not matched to a gene. In germline, CDR1 is SGHAT, CDR2 FQNNGV.

The V and J genes are TRBV10-3 and TRBJ2-7; 8 positions match TRBD1. This CDR3 spans 14 amino acids. The germline gives CDR1 ENHRY, CDR2 SYGVKD. The ends lost 6 bases at V and 3 bases at J; junction bases unmatched: 7. Written as DNA, the CDR3 is TGTGCCATCAGGCCACCGGGACAGGTCTACGAGCAGTACTTC. Translated: CAIRPPGQVYEQYF.

This clone is a singleton in its sample. This chain uses TRBV7-2 with TRBJ1-6; D uncertain. Looked up from germline, CDR1 is SGHTA and CDR2 is FQGNSA. The ends were cut back, 1 base at V and 9 bases at J, with 10 bases in the middle. The CDR3 sequence is 14 residues long. The CDR3 spells CASSLGGMASPLHF. CDR3 coding DNA: TGTGCCAGCAGCTTAGGAGGGATGGCTTCACCCCTCCACTTT.

The chain employs TRBV11-3 and TRBJ2-3; D not certain. The germline CDR1 and CDR2 sequences are SGHNT and YENEEA. This CDR3 contains 13 residues. V was shortened by 4 bases and J by 3 bases, with 8 bases between the two germline ends. The CDR3 is CASSSLGTDTQYF. The CDR3 nucleotides read TGTGCCAGCAGCTCCCTCGGGACAGATACGCAGTATTTT.

The chain recombines TRBV5-5 with TRBJ1-2; D not certain. Per the germline V gene, CDR1 is SGHKS and CDR2 is YYEKEE (reference sequence). V lost 4 bases to trimming and J lost 2 bases, with 9 bases between them. This CDR3 has 13 residues. In DNA form, the CDR3 reads TGTGCCAGCAGCCTCAGTTTAAACTATGGCTACACCTTC. Its translation is CASSLSLNYGYTF.

The chain links TRBV20-1 to TRBJ2-7, with a possible D match to TRBD1 (5 bases). The germline gives CDR1 DFQATT, CDR2 SNEGSKA (reference sequence). Trimming removed 1 base from V and 6 bases from J, with 7 bases in between. This CDR3 is built from 11 residues. The CDR3 region has the DNA TGCAGTGCTAGAGGCAGGGTCGAGCAGTACTTC. The encoded protein is CSARGRVEQYF.

The chain combines TRBV9 with TRBJ1-4; maybe TRBD1 (5 bases). The CDR3 has 16 residues. The ends were cut back, 4 bases at V and 2 bases at J, with 15 bases in the middle. Per germline, CDR1 SGDLS and CDR2 YYNGEE. The CDR3 protein is CASSQSGVATNEKLFF. In DNA form, the CDR3 reads TGTGCCAGCAGCCAATCGGGGGTCGCGACTAATGAAAAACTGTTTTTT. Combining the CDR3 with reference TRBV9 and TRBJ1-4 gives the whole variable domain DSGVTQTPKHLITATGQRVTLRCSPRSGDLSVYWYQQSLDQGLQFLIQYYNGEERAKGNILERFSAQQFPDLHSELNLSSLELGDSALYFCASSQSGVATNEKLFFGSGTQLSVL.

The V call is TRBV9, the J call TRBJ2-3; 7 bases match TRBD1. CDR3 length equals 14 residues. The trim removed 4 bases at V and 2 bases at J, leaving 4 bases unmatched. Germline V lookup: CDR1 SGDLS, CDR2 YYNGEE. As DNA, the CDR3 is TGTGCCAGCAGCCCAGGACAGGTCACAGATACGCAGTATTTT. As protein: CASSPGQVTDTQYF.

The rearrangement uses TRBV10-3 and TRBJ2-7, with TRBD1 as a possible D gene (6 bases). This CDR3 contains 13 residues. CDR1 is ENHRY, CDR2 SYGVKD, per germline. Trimming removed 7 bases from V and 5 bases from J, with 15 bases in between. The CDR3: CAIKGVVSDEQYF. The CDR3, as DNA: TGTGCCATCAAGGGGGTGGTCAGCGACGAGCAGTACTTC.

Only a few counts were recorded for this clone. This chain connects TRBV6-1 to TRBJ2-7, with D maybe TRBD2 (6 bases). Trimming shortened V by 6 bases and J by 2 bases, and 17 bases separated the two germline ends. Germline V lookup: CDR1 MNHNS, CDR2 SASEGT. CDR3 length: 15 residues. For the CDR3, the DNA is TGTGCCAGCAGGTCAATGTCTAGCGAGACCTACGAGCAGTACTTC. This gives the protein CASRSMSSETYEQYF.